These T cell receptor beta chains were read from a single sample in a study of blood T cell repertoires in COVID-19. Profiling relied on immunoSEQ multiplex PCR, and the TCRdb table lists in-frame clones only, not all of them. Here the sample spans about 150,000 clones, 85% being singletons. The sample consisted of PBMCs or T cells enriched from blood (not recorded which). These receptors were obtained from a woman in her thirties or forties who had recovered from COVID-19. Both conserved end residues are part of each CDR3. A D gene is named only where the DNA matches it firmly. Clone sizes are given selectively: once, few, many, or a class where the clone is expanded.

>.|13|.|TRBV19|TRBJ2-1
CASSRDSYNEQFF
TGTGCCAGTAGTAGAGACAGTTACAATGAGCAGTTCTTC
>.|16|TRBD1|TRBV7-9|TRBJ2-3
CASSWGTGNYADTQYF
TGTGCCAGCAGCTGGGGGACAGGGAATTACGCAGATACGCAGTATTTT
>.|13|TRBD1|TRBV27|TRBJ1-3
CASSPHGQGTIYF
TGTGCCAGCAGTCCACACGGACAGGGTACCATATATTTT
>.|15|TRBD1|TRBV10-3|TRBJ1-2
CAISESSGGNYGYTF
TGTGCCATCAGTGAGTCGTCAGGGGGGAACTATGGCTACACCTTC
>.|14|.|TRBV5-6|TRBJ2-4
CASGPVSSKNIQYF
TGTGCCAGCGGCCCCGTAAGTTCCAAAAACATTCAGTACTTC
>.|14|.|TRBV27|TRBJ1-1
CASSFGALGTEAFF
TGTGCCAGCAGTTTTGGGGCTCTGGGCACTGAAGCTTTCTTT
>.|18|TRBD1|TRBV18|TRBJ1-1
CASSPGGQGALMNTEAFF
TGTGCCAGCTCACCAGGGGGACAGGGGGCCCTCATGAACACTGAAGCTTTCTTT
>.|12|TRBD1|TRBV7-8|TRBJ1-1
CASSHRTGIAFF
TGTGCCAGCAGCCACCGGACAGGGATAGCTTTCTTT
>.|15|.|TRBV5-1|TRBJ2-2
CASSLWGESTGELFF
TGCGCCAGCAGCTTGTGGGGAGAGAGCACCGGGGAGCTGTTTTTT
>.|13|.|TRBV20-1|TRBJ1-4
CSASSGLGEKLFF
TGCAGTGCTAGTTCGGGGTTAGGTGAAAAACTGTTTTTT
>once|19|TRBD1|TRBV3-1/TRBV3-2|TRBJ2-2
CASSPRGTGWEVQTGELFF
TGTGCCAGCAGCCCCCGAGGGACAGGGTGGGAGGTCCAGACCGGGGAGCTGTTTTTT
>.|13|.|TRBV27|TRBJ2-1
CASSRAERDEQFF
TGTGCCAGCAGCCGAGCCGAGCGGGATGAGCAGTTCTTC
>.|13|TRBD1|TRBV6-5|TRBJ1-4
CASSNRQGRKLFF
TGTGCCAGCAGTAACAGACAGGGGCGAAAACTGTTTTTT
>.|17|.|TRBV7-9|TRBJ2-7
CASSLMYGWDTPYEQYF
TGTGCCAGCAGCTTAATGTATGGGTGGGACACACCCTACGAGCAGTACTTC
>.|15|TRBD2|TRBV27|TRBJ2-1
CASSFGLAAGREQFF
TGTGCCAGCAGTTTCGGGCTAGCGGCAGGTCGAGAGCAGTTCTTC
>.|15|TRBD1|TRBV5-1|TRBJ2-2
CASFLGQGRTGELFF
TGCGCCAGCTTCCTAGGACAGGGTCGCACCGGGGAGCTGTTTTTT
>.|15|.|TRBV29-1|TRBJ1-1
CSAQRREGENTEAFF
TGCAGCGCCCAGAGAAGGGAAGGGGAGAACACTGAAGCTTTCTTT
>many|14|TRBD1|TRBV2|TRBJ1-3
CASRTGQGANTIYF
TGTGCCAGCAGGACGGGACAGGGGGCAAACACCATATATTTT
>.|16|TRBD2|TRBV27|TRBJ2-5
CASSPLGTSGTETQYF
TGTGCCAGCAGTCCTTTGGGGACTAGCGGGACGGAGACCCAGTACTTC
>.|14|.|TRBV6-2/TRBV6-3|TRBJ1-6
CASSLQGTGSPLHF
TGTGCCAGCAGCTTACAGGGTACTGGTTCACCCCTCCACTTT
>.|15|.|TRBV2|TRBJ2-7
CASRVQGLTSTGQYF
TGTGCCAGCAGAGTACAGGGTCTAACTTCTACGGGGCAGTACTTC
>once|15|TRBD2|TRBV27|TRBJ2-1
CASSTAGATYNEQFF
TGTGCCAGCAGCACAGCGGGAGCCACCTACAATGAGCAGTTCTTC
>.|13|.|TRBV7-6|TRBJ1-6
CASRGSVNSPLHF
TGTGCCAGCAGGGGCTCGGTTAATTCACCCCTCCACTTT
>.|15|.|TRBV2|TRBJ1-1
CASSVRQAGHTEAFF
TGTGCCAGCAGTGTCCGACAGGCGGGCCACACTGAAGCTTTCTTT
>once|17|.|TRBV2|TRBJ1-1
CASSDVEGRATGTEAFF
TGTGCCAGCAGTGACGTTGAAGGCAGGGCGACGGGCACTGAAGCTTTCTTT
>.|15|.|TRBV28|TRBJ2-6
CASSPDRSGANVLTF
TGTGCCAGCAGTCCCGACAGGTCTGGGGCCAACGTCCTGACTTTC
>few|14|.|TRBV28|TRBJ1-6
CASSLTGWNSPLHF
TGTGCCAGCAGTTTAACAGGGTGGAATTCACCCCTCCACTTT
>.|14|.|TRBV14|TRBJ1-4
CASSQRATNEKLFF
TGTGCCAGCAGCCAAAGAGCAACTAATGAAAAACTGTTTTTT
>.|13|.|TRBV7-9|TRBJ1-2
CASSPQGDYGYTF
TGTGCCAGCAGCCCCCAGGGCGACTATGGCTACACCTTC
>.|14|.|TRBV27|TRBJ1-4
CASSPGRGNEKLFF
TGTGCCAGCAGTCCAGGGAGGGGTAATGAAAAACTGTTTTTT
>.|11|.|TRBV19|TRBJ2-7
CASGGMDEQYF
TGTGCCAGTGGGGGCATGGACGAGCAGTACTTC
>.|15|TRBD2|TRBV5-1|TRBJ2-3
CASSLGAGVTDTQYF
TGCGCCAGCAGCTTGGGGGCGGGGGTAACAGATACGCAGTATTTT
>.|14|.|TRBV2|TRBJ1-4
CASSDQGLNEKLFF
TGTGCCAGCAGTGATCAGGGGCTGAATGAAAAACTGTTTTTT
>.|16|.|TRBV4-1|TRBJ1-2
CASSQDGPGGDYGYTF
TGCGCCAGCAGCCAAGATGGGCCCGGAGGGGACTATGGCTACACCTTC
>.|13|TRBD1|TRBV30|TRBJ1-2
CAWSKGAGDGYTF
TGTGCCTGGAGTAAGGGGGCTGGGGATGGCTACACCTTC
>.|15|TRBD2|TRBV5-1|TRBJ2-5
CASRGLASLQETQYF
TGCGCCAGCAGAGGACTAGCAAGCCTGCAAGAGACCCAGTACTTC
>once|15|.|TRBV6-5|TRBJ2-5
CASRSGVPLQETQYF
TGTGCCAGCAGATCAGGGGTCCCCCTCCAAGAGACCCAGTACTTC
>.|15|TRBD2|TRBV19|TRBJ2-1
CASSPRTSSYNEQFF
TGTGCCAGTAGTCCACGGACTAGCTCCTACAATGAGCAGTTCTTC
>.|12|.|TRBV29-1|TRBJ1-2
CSVLGTTDGYTF
TGCAGCGTTCTGGGCACGACCGACGGCTACACCTTC
>once|12|.|TRBV30|TRBJ1-1
CAWEDRNTEAFF
TGTGCCTGGGAAGACAGGAACACTGAAGCTTTCTTT
>.|16|.|TRBV21-1|TRBJ1-5
CASSKVLGRGNQPQHF
TGTGCCAGCAGCAAAGTATTAGGACGGGGAAATCAGCCCCAGCATTTT
>.|14|TRBD1|TRBV5-1|TRBJ2-3
CASSLQGSPDTQYF
TGCGCCAGCAGCTTACAGGGGAGCCCAGATACGCAGTATTTT